These 25 T cell receptor beta chains were sequenced from one sample in a study of T cells in localized non-small cell lung cancer. Profiled with immunoSEQ multiplex PCR; TCRdb holds only in-frame clones, not every one. The sample shows approximately 22,000 clones, about 88% of them seen only once. The input for sequencing was PBMCs, taken before any cancer treatment. Source of these receptors: a man aged 35 to 70 with stage II squamous cell lung carcinoma.

The chain is built from TRBV15 and TRBJ1-2, with D hard to call. The CDR3 is 14 residues long. Germline V gives CDR1 LNHNV, CDR2 YYDKDF (reference sequence). V lost 0 bases, J lost 8 bases, and 13 bases lay in between. The CDR3 is CATSRDKTVEGYTF. The CDR3 nucleotides are TGTGCCACCAGCAGAGATAAAACAGTGGAGGGCTACACCTTC. Filled out from reference TRBV15 and TRBJ1-2, the complete variable domain reads DAMVIQNPRYQVTQFGKPVTLSCSQTLNHNVMYWYQQKSSQAPKLLFHYYDKDFNNEADTPDNFQSRRPNTSFCFLDIRSPGLGDTAMYLCATSRDKTVEGYTFGSGTRLTVV.

J is TRBJ2-2 and V is TRBV9; no clear D gene. The CDR3 has 12 residues. The germline CDR1 and CDR2 sequences are SGDLS and YYNGEE. Trimming took 2 bases from V and 4 from J, leaving 3 bases between them. The CDR3, as DNA: TGTGCCAGCAGCGTTGGCACCGGGGAGCTGTTTTTT. This gives the protein CASSVGTGELFF.

The chain joins TRBV29-1 to TRBJ2-6, with D unresolved. Germline V gene sequence: CDR1 SQVTM, CDR2 ANQGSEA. The CDR3 contains 13 residues. V dropped 3 bases and J dropped 0 bases, with 3 bases sitting between them. The CDR3 bases are TGCAGCGTTGACTACTCTGGGGCCAACGTCCTGACTTTC. This encodes CSVDYSGANVLTF.

V is TRBV5-1 and J is TRBJ2-7; tentative D call: TRBD1 (5 bases). Germline CDR1 SGHRS, CDR2 YFSETQ. The ends were cut back, 0 bases at V and 5 bases at J, with 12 bases in the middle. This CDR3 has 14 residues. The CDR3 here is CASSLGAGHDEQYF. DNA of the CDR3: TGCGCCAGCAGCTTGGGGGCAGGGCATGACGAGCAGTACTTC.

This clone was recorded once. The genes are TRBV5-4 and TRBJ2-4; no clear D gene. V gave up 7 bases and J gave up 1 base, with 9 bases separating them. The CDR3 spans 13 residues. Germline-derived CDR1 and CDR2 are SGHNT and YYREEE (reference sequence). In DNA form, the CDR3 reads TGTGCCAGCCAGCTTGATGCCAAAAACATTCAGTACTTC. Its protein product is CASQLDAKNIQYF.

With regard to this clone: The junction does not match germline at one end; this may be a read error. This chain connects TRBV7-7 to TRBJ2-2; D uncertain. Germline lookup yields CDR1 SSHAT and CDR2 FNYEAQ (reference sequence). The CDR3 has 12 residues. CDR3 amino acids: CASSTDTGELFF. The CDR3 DNA is TGTGCTAGCAGCACGGACACCGGGGAGCTGTTTTTT.

The rearrangement links TRBV6-5 to TRBJ2-2, with D uncertain. The germline CDR1 and CDR2 sequences are MNHEY and SVGAGI. The CDR3 spans 13 residues. Trimming pared 2 bases from V and 4 bases from J, leaving 5 bases between. CDR3 region: CASSYVITGELFF. The CDR3, as DNA: TGTGCCAGCAGTTACGTGATCACCGGGGAGCTGTTTTTT.

The chain links TRBV10-3 to TRBJ2-2; unclear D gene. Germline values: CDR1 ENHRY, CDR2 SYGVKD. Trimming took off 3 bases at V and 0 bases at J, with 8 bases between the two ends. The CDR3 is 15 amino acids. CDR3 sequence (DNA): TGTGCCATCAGTGATAAGATTGCGAACACCGGGGAGCTGTTTTTT. It yields the protein CAISDKIANTGELFF.

V gene TRBV30 combines with J gene TRBJ1-5; D not resolved. The CDR3 length is 14 residues. The germline gives CDR1 GTSNPN, CDR2 SVGIG (reference sequence). The V end lost 0 bases, the J end lost 5 bases, and 11 bases lay between the germline ends. The CDR3 region is CAWSVPRYYQPQHF. The CDR3 DNA follows: TGTGCCTGGAGTGTCCCCAGGTATTATCAGCCCCAGCATTTT.

The chain couples TRBV5-4 to TRBJ1-2; D not resolved. V lost 0 bases and J lost 2, with 5 bases in between. The CDR3 runs to 13 residues. Germline assignment: CDR1 SGHNT and CDR2 YYREEE (reference sequence). Here the CDR3 reads CASSLARNYGYTF. For the CDR3, the DNA is TGTGCCAGCAGCTTGGCCCGAAACTATGGCTACACCTTC. Full variable domain (outside the CDR3, taken from reference TRBV5-4 and TRBJ1-2): ETGVTQSPTHLIKTRGQQVTLRCSSQSGHNTVSWYQQALGQGPQFIFQYYREEENGRGNFPPRFSGLQFPNYSSELNVNALELDDSALYLCASSLARNYGYTFGSGTRLTVV.

The chain recombines TRBV11-2 with TRBJ1-2; a weak D match, TRBD1 (5 bases). Germline CDR1 is SGHAT and CDR2 is FQNNGV. The CDR3 contains 14 residues. V was cut by 0 bases and J by 7 bases, with 12 bases left in between. The CDR3 region is CASSLDRQGRGYTF. CDR3 nucleotide sequence: TGTGCCAGCAGCTTAGATAGGCAGGGTCGTGGCTACACCTTC.

V usage is TRBV15 and J usage is TRBJ2-5; D not certain. Germline lookup yields CDR1 LNHNV and CDR2 YYDKDF (reference sequence). This CDR3 comprises 12 residues. V was pared by 4 bases and J by 2 bases, with 5 bases between. In DNA, the CDR3 is TGTGCCACCAGCACAACACAAGAGACCCAGTACTTC. Amino acids: CATSTTQETQYF.

V usage is TRBV15 and J usage is TRBJ2-3; D is perhaps TRBD1 (5 bases). Germline V CDR1 and CDR2: LNHNV, YYDKDF (reference sequence). V lost 0 bases, J lost 2 bases, and 12 bases lay in between. The CDR3 is 16 residues long. This CDR3 reads CATSRDWGGYTDTQYF. The DNA for the CDR3 is TGTGCCACCAGCAGAGATTGGGGCGGATACACAGATACGCAGTATTTT.

This chain connects TRBV5-6 to TRBJ2-5; D tentatively reads TRBD1 or TRBD2 (5 bases each). Trimming removed 4 bases at V and 1 base at J, with 20 bases between. This CDR3 is built from 17 residues. Per the germline V gene, CDR1 is SGHDT and CDR2 is YYEEEE. DNA for the CDR3: TGTGCCAGCAGCCCCCAAGAGGAAGGGGAGATCCAAGAGACCCAGTACTTC. Amino acid sequence: CASSPQEEGEIQETQYF.

J is TRBJ2-1 and V is TRBV19; 7 nucleotides agree with TRBD1. Germline V CDR1 and CDR2: LNHDA, SQIVND (reference sequence). The CDR3 totals 13 residues. After removal of 8 bases from V and 7 bases from J, the junction contained 8 bases not matched to a gene. CDR3 DNA sequence: TGTGCCAGTTGCGCAGGGGGTAGTAATGAGCAGTTCTTC. Translated: CASCAGGSNEQFF.

V and J are TRBV5-6 and TRBJ2-1, with TRBD2 matching over 7 bases. This CDR3 contains 17 residues. Germline V CDR1 and CDR2: SGHDT, YYEEEE. The V gene end was trimmed by 0 bases and the J gene end by 4 bases; junction bases not matched to a gene: 10. The CDR3 sequence is CASSLEGWGRAYNEQFF. The CDR3 region has the DNA TGTGCCAGCAGCTTGGAGGGTTGGGGGAGGGCTTACAATGAGCAGTTCTTC.

The genes are TRBV28 and TRBJ2-7; TRBD2 agrees at 8 bases. The J segment lost 3 bases and the V segment lost 6 bases, leaving 10 bases of the junction unmatched. CDR3 length: 15 amino acids. The germline gives CDR1 MDHEN, CDR2 SYDVKM. This CDR3 is CASSPPRGGYYEQYF. DNA for the CDR3: TGTGCCAGCAGCCCCCCTCGGGGGGGCTACTACGAGCAGTACTTC.

The chain combines TRBV19 with TRBJ1-5; no firm D call. The germline V gene encodes CDR1 LNHDA and CDR2 SQIVND (reference sequence). This CDR3 has 15 residues. Trimming shortened V by 2 bases and J by 4 bases, and 12 bases separated the two germline ends. The CDR3 here is CASSINAGRNQPQHF. CDR3 coding DNA: TGTGCCAGTAGTATAAACGCGGGCAGAAATCAGCCCCAGCATTTT.

This clone was seen once. The rearrangement joins TRBV10-3 to TRBJ2-5; TRBD2 matches at 16 bases. The CDR3 is made up of 18 amino acids. CDR1 is ENHRY, CDR2 SYGVKD, per germline. J was trimmed by 5 bases and V by 8 bases; bases with no gene match: 14. In DNA, the CDR3 is TGTGCCATCCAAACTGGGACTAGCGGGGGGGCCAATATTGAGACCCAGTACTTC. As protein: CAIQTGTSGGANIETQYF.

The chain joins TRBV10-1 to TRBJ2-5; 11 bases fit TRBD2. The trim removed 7 bases at V and 0 bases at J, leaving 4 bases unmatched. CDR3 length: 15 amino acids. CDR1 and CDR2 (germline): WNHNN, SYGVQD (reference sequence). This CDR3 reads CASIQTSGDQETQYF. The CDR3 region has the DNA TGCGCCAGCATCCAGACTAGCGGGGACCAAGAGACCCAGTACTTC.

CDR3 sequence (DNA): TGTGCCAGCAGCGGGTGGACCGGGGAGCTGTTTTTT. As protein: CASSGWTGELFF. J is TRBJ2-2 and V is TRBV7-9; D ambiguous. Trimming took 5 bases from V and 5 from J, leaving 6 bases between them. CDR1 is SEHNR and CDR2 is FQNEAQ in the germline V gene (reference sequence). This CDR3 is 12 amino acids long.

The chain joins TRBV30 to TRBJ2-5, with 8 nucleotides matching TRBD1. The end of the DNA fits TRBJ2-7 better, so the J call may be wrong. Germline lookup yields CDR1 GTSNPN and CDR2 SVGIG (reference sequence). The CDR3 has 13 amino acids. Here the CDR3 reads CASDRGLTYEQYF. CDR3 in DNA: TGTGCCTCCGACAGGGGACTCACCTACGAGCAGTACTTC.

V and J are TRBV19 and TRBJ2-3; 9 bases align to TRBD2. Per germline, CDR1 LNHDA and CDR2 SQIVND (reference sequence). There are 15 residues in the CDR3. V was pared by 5 bases and J by 3 bases, with 6 bases of the junction left unmatched. The CDR3 region is CASSGLAGSTDTQYF. DNA of the CDR3: TGTGCCAGTAGTGGCCTAGCGGGGAGTACAGATACGCAGTATTTT.

In nucleotides, the CDR3 is TGTGCCACCAGCAGAGATTTCGATACGCAGTATTTT. Encoded protein: CATSRDFDTQYF. V gene TRBV15 combines with J gene TRBJ2-3; D is uncertain. Trimming took off 0 bases at V and 6 bases at J, with 4 bases between the two ends. There are 12 residues in the CDR3. The V gene's germline CDR1 is LNHNV and CDR2 YYDKDF (reference sequence).

The V gene is TRBV7-3, the J gene TRBJ2-1; 11 nucleotides align to TRBD2. The germline V gene has CDR1 SGHTA and CDR2 FQGTGA. This CDR3 region has 16 residues. The V and J ends lost 5 bases and 3 bases, in that order; junction bases with no gene match: 6. CDR3 loop: CASSILAGGIYNEQFF. The CDR3 coding sequence is TGTGCCAGCAGCATCCTAGCGGGAGGAATCTACAATGAGCAGTTCTTC.